Following are 25 T cell receptor beta chains from one sample sequenced in a study of shared clonotypes between healthy human individuals. TCRdb keeps only in-frame clones here, not all; method: immunoSEQ multiplex PCR. The sample has 1,100,000 or so clones; 78% are singletons. The specimen was memory CD4+ T cells from PBMCs. Subset meaning: CD45RA-negative fraction. Receptor source: a man aged 18 to 30 in good health. Some clones in this sample may be carry-over from other donors' samples.

The chain has TRBV28 and TRBJ1-1; 9 bases map to TRBD1. This CDR3 is built from 13 residues. The V gene's germline CDR1 is MDHEN and CDR2 SYDVKM. Germline trimming cut 6 bases from V and 8 bases from J; bases unmatched to any gene: 7. The CDR3 DNA reads as TGTGCCAGCAGCTACGCCGGGACAGGGGAAGCTTTCTTT. Its translation is CASSYAGTGEAFF. The full variable domain, its missing parts supplied by reference TRBV28 and TRBJ1-1, is DVKVTQSSRYLVKRTGEKVFLECVQDMDHENMFWYRQDPGLGLRLIYFSYDVKMKEKGDIPEGYSVSREKKERFSLILESASTNQTSMYLCASSYAGTGEAFFGQGTRLTVV.

This clone was seen a single time. This chain joins TRBV18 and TRBJ2-1, with 9 bases that match TRBD2. J gave up 3 bases and V 3 bases, and 9 bases lay outside the gene matches. This CDR3 is 17 amino acids long. Per the germline V gene, CDR1 is KGHSH and CDR2 is LQKENI. CDR3 DNA sequence: TGTGCCAGCTCACCCTACTTAGCGGGAGTAGGCTACAATGAGCAGTTCTTC. It translates to CASSPYLAGVGYNEQFF. Variable domain in full (rest from reference TRBV18 and TRBJ2-1): NAGVMQNPRHLVRRRGQEARLRCSPMKGHSHVYWYRQLPEEGLKFMVYLQKENIIDESGMPKERFSAEFPKEGPSILRIQQVVRGDSAAYFCASSPYLAGVGYNEQFFGPGTRLTVL.

This chain links TRBV7-9 with TRBJ2-7; 9 bases agree with TRBD2. Germline CDR1 and CDR2: SEHNR and FQNEAQ (reference sequence). CDR3 length equals 15 residues. V shed 3 bases and J 5 bases; nucleotides not matched to a gene: 8. The CDR3 here is CASSFWVAGADEQYF. CDR3 sequence (DNA): TGTGCCAGCAGCTTTTGGGTAGCGGGAGCGGACGAGCAGTACTTC.

This clone was counted between two and nine times. V gene TRBV12-2 combines with J gene TRBJ2-1. TRBV12-2 is listed as a pseudogene. CDR3 length equals 12 residues. The CDR3 DNA reads TGTGCAAGTCGCTTAGCTGGCAATGAGCAGTTCTTC. This gives the protein CASRLAGNEQFF.

The chain has TRBV7-3 and TRBJ2-2; 8 bases are shared with TRBD2. This CDR3 region has 16 residues. V lost 4 bases to trimming and J lost 0 bases; unmatched junction nucleotides: 4. The germline V gene has CDR1 SGHTA and CDR2 FQGTGA. The CDR3 nucleotides read TGTGCCAGCAGCTCACTAGCGGTGACGAACACCGGGGAGCTGTTTTTT. It is translated as CASSSLAVTNTGELFF. Drawing the rest from reference TRBV7-3 and TRBJ2-2, the complete variable domain is GAGVSQTPSNKVTEKGKYVELRCDPISGHTALYWYRQSLGQGPEFLIYFQGTGAADDSGLPNDRFFAVRPEGSVSTLKIQRTERGDSAVYLCASSSLAVTNTGELFFGEGSRLTVL.

The CDR3 region has the DNA TGTGCCAGCAGCTTAAGGAGCCAGTCCTACGAGCAGTACTTC. Protein sequence: CASSLRSQSYEQYF. The chain joins TRBV11-2 to TRBJ2-7; no reliable D call. Between the trimmed V and J ends, which lost 2 bases and 1 base, there was a span of 9 bases. The CDR3 totals 14 residues. Germline CDR1 and CDR2: SGHAT and FQNNGV.

The V call is TRBV21-1, the J call TRBJ1-1; the table calls TRBD1, which could not be checked here. TRBV21-1 has pseudogene status. CDR3 length: 15 residues. The CDR3: CASSMEGQGNTEAFF. Here the CDR3 DNA reads TGTGCCAGCAGCATGGAGGGACAGGGTAACACTGAAGCTTTCTTT.

The J gene is TRBJ2-7, the V gene TRBV11-2; 8 nucleotides agree with TRBD2. J gave up 4 bases and V 1 base, and 6 bases lay outside the gene matches. CDR3 length: 15 residues. CDR1 and CDR2 (germline): SGHAT, FQNNGV. CDR3: CASSLGSGSVYEQYF. The CDR3 region has the DNA TGTGCCAGCAGCTTAGGGAGCGGGAGTGTTTACGAGCAGTACTTC.

This clone occurred a few times. V is TRBV2 and J is TRBJ2-7; 12 bases are a match to TRBD2. V was pared by 2 bases and J by 3 bases, with 5 bases of the junction left unmatched. Germline CDR1 reads SNHLY; CDR2 reads FYNNEI. The CDR3 extends over 16 amino acids. The CDR3 nucleotides read TGTGCCAGCAGTGAATTCACGGGACTAGCGGGCTACGAGCAGTACTTC. Its protein is CASSEFTGLAGYEQYF.

The gene calls are TRBV27 and TRBJ2-3; D gene unclear. CDR1 MNHEY and CDR2 SMNVEV come from the germline V gene (reference sequence). CDR3 size: 17 residues. V lost 5 bases and J 2 bases, leaving 20 bases between the germline ends. Here the CDR3 DNA reads TGTGCCAGCAGTCCCCCACTGCAGGCATATTCCACAGATACGCAGTATTTT. This sequence encodes CASSPPLQAYSTDTQYF.

The chain carries TRBV9 and TRBJ2-7, with D uncertain. This CDR3 has 12 residues. V was clipped by 0 bases and J by 10 bases, with 11 bases between them. Germline-derived CDR1 and CDR2 are SGDLS and YYNGEE. The CDR3 region has the DNA TGTGCCAGCAGCGTAGTTCTTCACCTACAGTACTTC. Translating gives CASSVVLHLQYF.

The chain is built from TRBV18 and TRBJ2-7, with a tentative D call TRBD1 (6 bases). Germline CDR1 is KGHSH and CDR2 is LQKENI. Trimming cost V 4 bases and J 4 bases, with 14 bases left between them. There are 14 residues in the CDR3. The CDR3 coding sequence is TGTGCCAGCTCACTCCAAGGGGGAGATTACGAGCAGTACTTC. The encoded protein is CASSLQGGDYEQYF.

The rearrangement links TRBV5-1 to TRBJ1-5; D not resolved. V dropped 0 bases and J dropped 7 bases, with 8 bases sitting between them. The CDR3 extends over 13 amino acids. Looked up from germline, CDR1 is SGHRS and CDR2 is YFSETQ. The CDR3 nucleotides are TGCGCCAGCAGCTTGGATGGAATGCAGCCCCAGCATTTT. It encodes CASSLDGMQPQHF.

The chain couples TRBV6-5 to TRBJ1-2; 7 bases align to TRBD1. The CDR3 consists of 15 residues. Germline CDR1 is MNHEY and CDR2 is SVGAGI. Trimming cost V 6 bases and J 12 bases; bases outside gene matches: 19. The CDR3 DNA sequence: TGTGCCAGCAGCCGGTGGAACCGGGACAGCGAAACAAACACCTTC. Translated, it gives CASSRWNRDSETNTF.

The chain uses TRBV7-2 and TRBJ2-7; the match to TRBD2 covers 10 bases. J lost 3 bases, V lost 4 bases, and 3 bases had no gene match. In germline, CDR1 is SGHTA, CDR2 FQGNSA. This CDR3 is 14 amino acids long. The CDR3 reads CASSSTSGHYEQYF. Written as DNA, the CDR3 is TGTGCCAGCAGCTCGACTAGCGGGCACTACGAGCAGTACTTC. Full variable domain (missing parts from reference TRBV7-2 and TRBJ2-7): GAGVSQSPSNKVTEKGKDVELRCDPISGHTALYWYRQSLGQGLEFLIYFQGNSAPDKSGLPSDRFSAERTGGSVSTLTIQRTQQEDSAVYLCASSSTSGHYEQYFGPGTRLTVT.

Comment on this clone: The same CDR3 arises from other DNA sequences in this sample as well. The chain combines TRBV18 with TRBJ2-1, with 10 positions matching TRBD2. With V trimmed by 2 bases and J by 2 bases, 0 bases remained unmatched. Germline CDR1 reads KGHSH; CDR2 reads LQKENI. This CDR3 region has 15 residues. In DNA form, the CDR3 reads TGTGCCAGCTCACCAGGACTAGCGGCCTACAATGAGCAGTTCTTC. This encodes CASSPGLAAYNEQFF.

The chain combines TRBV5-1 with TRBJ2-5; a possible D gene is TRBD1 (5 bases). Germline V gives CDR1 SGHRS, CDR2 YFSETQ. This CDR3 region has 15 residues. The V end lost 1 base, the J end lost 2 bases, and 12 bases lay between the germline ends. CDR3 amino acids: CASSLLGQRQETQYF. CDR3 nucleotide sequence: TGCGCCAGCAGCTTGCTGGGGCAAAGGCAAGAGACCCAGTACTTC.

This chain uses TRBV7-8 with TRBJ2-5, with D possibly matching TRBD1 (6 bases). Germline loops: CDR1 SGHVS, CDR2 FQNEAQ. The CDR3 is made up of 15 amino acids. The V gene lost 1 base and the J gene lost 5 bases, with 14 bases spanning the gap. CDR3 sequence (DNA): TGTGCCAGCAGCTTAGGCTGGGGGCTTAGGGAGACCCAGTACTTC. Its translation is CASSLGWGLRETQYF.

The CDR3 DNA reads TGTGCCAGCAGCCTAGGACTAGCGGGAGGTGCAGATACGCAGTATTTT. Translating it yields CASSLGLAGGADTQYF. The gene calls are TRBV7-3 and TRBJ2-3; 14 nucleotides agree with TRBD2. CDR1 is SGHTA and CDR2 is FQGTGA in the germline V gene. J lost 4 bases, V lost 5 bases, and 5 bases had no gene match. This CDR3 is 16 amino acids long.

This chain's CDR3 is CASSKTSGISYEQYF. DNA for the CDR3: TGTGCCAGCAGTAAAACTAGCGGGATCTCCTACGAGCAGTACTTC. V usage is TRBV6-1 and J usage is TRBJ2-7; 10 positions agree with TRBD2. V was clipped by 5 bases and J by 0 bases; unmatched bases: 4. Germline V gene sequence: CDR1 MNHNS, CDR2 SASEGT. CDR3 size: 15 residues.

This chain uses TRBV7-3 with TRBJ2-5; 10 nucleotides match TRBD2. CDR1 is SGHTA, CDR2 FQGTGA, per germline. With V trimmed by 1 base and J by 6 bases, 8 bases remained unmatched. The length of the CDR3 is 16 residues. The DNA of the CDR3 is TGTGCCAGCAGCTTAAGGGCTAGCGGGAGCCCCAAGACCCAGTACTTC. Protein: CASSLRASGSPKTQYF.

This clone was counted many times. The chain couples TRBV6-1 to TRBJ1-5; D is unclear. Per the germline V gene, CDR1 is MNHNS and CDR2 is SASEGT. V lost 3 bases and J 2 bases, leaving 17 bases between the germline ends. This CDR3 spans 17 amino acids. The CDR3, as DNA: TGTGCCAGCAGTGACCCCGCGGGTTCGGTTGGCAATCAGCCCCAGCATTTT. The encoded protein is CASSDPAGSVGNQPQHF.

Worth noting for this clone: This likely traces to a read error, being one base from a far larger clone. This specimen includes other DNA sequences encoding the same CDR3. This chain joins TRBV7-9 and TRBJ1-2; 10 nucleotides line up with TRBD1. There are 16 residues in the CDR3. Germline V gives CDR1 SEHNR, CDR2 FQNEAQ (reference sequence). In DNA, the CDR3 is TGTGCCAGCAGCCCGACCGGGACAGGGGAGGGGTATGGCTACACTTTC. Protein sequence: CASSPTGTGEGYGYTF. Looking up the rest from reference TRBV7-9 and TRBJ1-2 gives the full variable domain: DTGVSQNPRHKITKRGQNVTFRCDPISEHNRLYWYRQTLGQGPEFLTYFQNEAQLEKSRLLSDRFSAERPKGSFSTLEIQRTEQGDSAMYLCASSPTGTGEGYGYTFGSGTRLTVV.

There are many counts of this clone. The chain is built from TRBV7-9 and TRBJ2-2; no definite D call. Per the germline V gene, CDR1 is SEHNR and CDR2 is FQNEAQ (reference sequence). V lost 5 bases and J 10 bases, leaving 5 bases between the germline ends. CDR3 size: 10 residues. CDR3 amino acids: CASSLVELFF. The CDR3 DNA follows: TGTGCCAGCAGCCTGGTGGAGCTGTTTTTT.

In DNA form, the CDR3 reads TGTGCCAGCAGCCCCCGTGGGACCTCCTATGGCTACACCTTC. Residues: CASSPRGTSYGYTF. This chain joins TRBV6-5 and TRBJ1-2; D perhaps matches TRBD1 (5 bases). This CDR3 comprises 14 residues. The V end lost 6 bases, the J end lost 4 bases, and 15 bases lay between the germline ends. CDR1 is MNHEY, CDR2 SVGAGI, per germline.